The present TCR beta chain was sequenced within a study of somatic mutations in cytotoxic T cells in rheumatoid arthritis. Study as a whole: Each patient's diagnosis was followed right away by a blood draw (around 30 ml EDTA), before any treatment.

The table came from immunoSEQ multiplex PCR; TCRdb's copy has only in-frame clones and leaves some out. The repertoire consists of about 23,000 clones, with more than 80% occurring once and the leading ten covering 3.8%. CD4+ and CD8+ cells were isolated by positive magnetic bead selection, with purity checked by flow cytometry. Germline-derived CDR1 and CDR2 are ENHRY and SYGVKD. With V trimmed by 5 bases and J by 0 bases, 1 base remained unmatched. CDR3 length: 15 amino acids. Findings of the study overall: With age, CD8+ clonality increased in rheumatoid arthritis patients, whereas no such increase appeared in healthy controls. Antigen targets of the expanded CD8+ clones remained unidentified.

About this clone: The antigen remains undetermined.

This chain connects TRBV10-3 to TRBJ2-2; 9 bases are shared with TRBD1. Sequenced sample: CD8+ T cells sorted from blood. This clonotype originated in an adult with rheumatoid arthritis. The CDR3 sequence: CAISNRGPNTGELFF. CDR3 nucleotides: TGTGCCATCAGTAACAGGGGGCCGAACACCGGGGAGCTGTTTTTT.